The clone carrying this T cell receptor beta chain was seen ten or more times. What it binds is not known. This sample is part of a study of post-analysis software for immune sequencing data. Germline V gene sequence: CDR1 ENHRY, CDR2 SYGVKD. The V and J ends lost 3 bases and 4 bases respectively, with 11 bases between them. The CDR3 has 14 amino acids. Study results and limitations: Versus controls, multiple sclerosis patients showed significantly lower diversity (normalized Chao1). Analysis by F measure revealed that same-batch samples clustered strongly together. A few TRBV segments appeared more often in patients than in controls, and TRBV5-6, TRBV5-1 and TRBV20-1 were among these.

Unique molecular identifiers had been added to the TCR beta cDNA libraries. T cells, about 0.9 to 11 million of them, yielded a few hundred thousand cDNA molecules. TCRdb analysed the PCR reads with MiXCR anew, one entry per CDR3 protein. The sample lists over 150,000 distinct CDR3 sequences, over 25% seen once, with approximately 1.4% in the top ten. Material: blood. The chain combines TRBV10-3 with TRBJ2-3; no definite D call. The source is a girl between 10 and 17 years old with multiple sclerosis. Here the CDR3 DNA reads TGTGCCATCAGTGATTTTAGCCAGGCAGATACGCAGTATTTT. Its translation is CAISDFSQADTQYF.